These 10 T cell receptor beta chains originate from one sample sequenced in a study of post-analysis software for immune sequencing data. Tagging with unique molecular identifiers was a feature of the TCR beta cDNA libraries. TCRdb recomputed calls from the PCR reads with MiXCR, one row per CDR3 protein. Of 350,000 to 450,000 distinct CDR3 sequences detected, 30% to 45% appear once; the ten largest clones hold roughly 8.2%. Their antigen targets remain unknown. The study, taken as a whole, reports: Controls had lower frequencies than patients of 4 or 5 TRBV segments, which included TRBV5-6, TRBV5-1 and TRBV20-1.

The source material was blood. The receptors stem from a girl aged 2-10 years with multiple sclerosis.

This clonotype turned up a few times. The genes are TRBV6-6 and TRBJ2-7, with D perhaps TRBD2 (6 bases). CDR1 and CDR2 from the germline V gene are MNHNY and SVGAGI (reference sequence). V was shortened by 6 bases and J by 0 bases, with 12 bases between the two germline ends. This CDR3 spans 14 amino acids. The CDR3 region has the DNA TGTGCCAGCAGACTCACCGGGAGCTCCTACGAGCAGTACTTC. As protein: CASRLTGSSYEQYF.

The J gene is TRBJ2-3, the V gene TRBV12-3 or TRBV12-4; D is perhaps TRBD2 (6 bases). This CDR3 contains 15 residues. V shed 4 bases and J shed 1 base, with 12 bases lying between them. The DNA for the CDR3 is TGTGCCAGCAGTTCGGAGGGCCAAGGCACAGATACGCAGTATTTT. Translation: CASSSEGQGTDTQYF.

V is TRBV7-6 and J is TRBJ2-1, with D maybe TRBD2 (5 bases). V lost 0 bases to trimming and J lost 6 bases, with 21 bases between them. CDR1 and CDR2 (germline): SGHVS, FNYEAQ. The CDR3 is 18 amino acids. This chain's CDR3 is CASSLAAEGVLFFNEQFF. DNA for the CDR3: TGTGCCAGCAGCTTAGCGGCTGAGGGCGTCTTGTTTTTCAATGAGCAGTTCTTC.

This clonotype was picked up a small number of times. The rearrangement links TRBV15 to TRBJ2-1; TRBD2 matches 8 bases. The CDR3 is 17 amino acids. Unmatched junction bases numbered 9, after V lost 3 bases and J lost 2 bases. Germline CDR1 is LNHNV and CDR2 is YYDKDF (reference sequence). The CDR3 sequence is CATSSPSRLATYNEQFF. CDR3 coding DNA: TGTGCCACCAGCAGCCCCTCTCGACTAGCGACCTACAATGAGCAGTTCTTC.

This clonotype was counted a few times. The CDR3 nucleotides are TGTGCCAGCAGCCCCCAACGACTAGCGCGTAACAATGAGCAGTTCTTC. Its translation: CASSPQRLARNNEQFF. The rearrangement joins TRBV3-1 to TRBJ2-1; TRBD2 agrees at 8 bases. Germline CDR1 reads LGHDT; CDR2 reads YNNKEL (reference sequence). V gave up 4 bases and J gave up 5 bases; unmatched junction bases: 10. The CDR3 is made up of 16 amino acids.

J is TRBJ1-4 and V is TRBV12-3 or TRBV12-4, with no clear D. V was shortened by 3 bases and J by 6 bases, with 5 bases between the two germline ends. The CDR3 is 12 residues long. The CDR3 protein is CASSFSDEKLFF. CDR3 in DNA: TGTGCCAGCAGTTTCAGTGATGAAAAACTGTTTTTT.

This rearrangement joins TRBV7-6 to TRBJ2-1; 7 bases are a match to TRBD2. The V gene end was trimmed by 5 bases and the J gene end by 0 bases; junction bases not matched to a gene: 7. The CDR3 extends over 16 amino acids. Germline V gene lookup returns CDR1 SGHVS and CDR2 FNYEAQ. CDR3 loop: CASSTTSVSSYNEQFF. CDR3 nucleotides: TGTGCCAGCAGCACAACTAGCGTCAGCTCCTACAATGAGCAGTTCTTC. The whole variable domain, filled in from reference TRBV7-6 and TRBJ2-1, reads GAGVSQSPRYKVTKRGQDVALRCDPISGHVSLYWYRQALGQGPEFLTYFNYEAQQDKSGLPNDRFSAERPEGSISTLTIQRTEQRDSAMYRCASSTTSVSSYNEQFFGPGTRLTVL.

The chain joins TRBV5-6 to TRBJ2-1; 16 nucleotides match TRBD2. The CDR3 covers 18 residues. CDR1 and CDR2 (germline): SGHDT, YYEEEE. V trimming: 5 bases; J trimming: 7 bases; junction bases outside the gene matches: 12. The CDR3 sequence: CASSLPGLAGGPGNEQFF. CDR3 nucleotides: TGTGCCAGCAGTCTTCCGGGACTAGCGGGAGGGCCGGGGAATGAGCAGTTCTTC. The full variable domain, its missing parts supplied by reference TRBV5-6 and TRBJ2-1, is DAGVTQSPTHLIKTRGQQVTLRCSPKSGHDTVSWYQQALGQGPQFIFQYYEEEERQRGNFPDRFSGHQFPNYSSELNVNALLLGDSALYLCASSLPGLAGGPGNEQFFGPGTRLTVL.

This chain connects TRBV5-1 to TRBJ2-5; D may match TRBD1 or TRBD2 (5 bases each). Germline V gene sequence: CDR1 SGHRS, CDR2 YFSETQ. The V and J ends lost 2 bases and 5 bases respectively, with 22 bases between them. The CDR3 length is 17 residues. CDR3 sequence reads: CASSFEGRGLGLETQYF. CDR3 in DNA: TGCGCCAGCAGCTTCGAAGGACGGGGCTTAGGTTTGGAGACCCAGTACTTC.

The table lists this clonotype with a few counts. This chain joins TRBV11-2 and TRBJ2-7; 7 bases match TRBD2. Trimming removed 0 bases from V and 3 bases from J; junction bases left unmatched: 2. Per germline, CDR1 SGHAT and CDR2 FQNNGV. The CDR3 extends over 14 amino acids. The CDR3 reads CASSLDASGYEQYF. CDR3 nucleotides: TGTGCCAGCAGCTTAGACGCTAGCGGCTACGAGCAGTACTTC.